The 23 T cell receptor beta chains below all came from one sample that was sequenced in a study of shared T cell receptors in the human thymus (dated by TCRdb to the early 2020s). Receptor libraries were prepared by the immunoSEQ multiplex PCR assay. Sourced from immuneACCESS, this table was stored by TCRdb with only in-frame sequences that have V and J called. A share of the clones is absent; for the studies checked, an unresolved V gene accounts for under half, and the remainder has no known explanation. In all, the sample holds hundreds of thousands of clones, and approximately 87% of those were seen once. The ten largest clones capture 0.01% of the sample. The sample was also reused in another study, on human thymus T cells.

The sample consisted of thymocytes. The receptors stem from a boy in the first two years of life with a congenital heart defect. Donor details come from another sample of the same person, matched by shared clones.

The chain couples TRBV6-6 to TRBJ1-1; 7 bases are a match to TRBD1. The germline gives CDR1 MNHNY, CDR2 SVGAGI (reference sequence). The CDR3 covers 14 residues. V shed 6 bases and J 9 bases; nucleotides not matched to a gene: 13. In nucleotides, the CDR3 is TGTGCCAGCAGCCTCCCCGGGACAGTCCCAAAAGCTTTCTTT. This encodes CASSLPGTVPKAFF.

The genes are TRBV29-1 and TRBJ2-5; D might be TRBD1 (6 bases). Germline V gene lookup returns CDR1 SQVTM and CDR2 ANQGSEA. The CDR3 has 13 amino acids. V dropped 7 bases and J dropped 2 bases, with 14 bases sitting between them. DNA for the CDR3: TGCAGCGACCAGGACAGAAATCAAGAGACCCAGTACTTC. Amino acid sequence: CSDQDRNQETQYF.

The chain couples TRBV19 to TRBJ1-1; the D is unclear. Germline V gene data show CDR1 as LNHDA and CDR2 as SQIVND (reference sequence). Between the trimmed V and J ends, which lost 0 bases and 4 bases, there was a span of 12 bases. This CDR3 region has 15 residues. The CDR3 reads CASSIDEAPGTEAFF. In DNA, the CDR3 is TGTGCCAGTAGTATAGATGAGGCGCCGGGCACTGAAGCTTTCTTT. The full variable domain, in which reference TRBV19 and TRBJ1-1 provide the parts outside the CDR3, is DGGITQSPKYLFRKEGQNVTLSCEQNLNHDAMYWYRQDPGQGLRLIYYSQIVNDFQKGDIAEGYSVSREKKESFPLTVTSAQKNPTAFYLCASSIDEAPGTEAFFGQGTRLTVV.

The chain recombines TRBV6-6 with TRBJ2-3; D possibly corresponds to TRBD2 (6 bases). Trimming left V 8 bases short and J 6 bases short, with 21 bases between. CDR1 and CDR2 from the germline V gene are MNHNY and SVGAGI (reference sequence). The CDR3 is 15 amino acids. CDR3 protein: CASGEVAIHTDTQYF. The CDR3 DNA is TGTGCCAGCGGGGAGGTGGCCATCCACACGGATACGCAGTATTTT.

This rearrangement joins TRBV4-1 to TRBJ2-7; 11 bases agree with TRBD2. V was clipped by 6 bases and J by 0 bases; unmatched bases: 4. Germline CDR1 reads MGHRA; CDR2 reads YSYEKL. The CDR3 spans 15 residues. CDR3 protein: CASSLSGRDSYEQYF. The CDR3 DNA reads as TGCGCCAGCAGTCTTAGCGGGAGGGACTCCTACGAGCAGTACTTC.

This rearrangement joins TRBV4-3 to TRBJ2-1; TRBD2 aligns across 7 bases. The CDR3 extends over 17 amino acids. V trimming: 3 bases; J trimming: 0 bases; junction bases outside the gene matches: 8. Germline-derived CDR1 and CDR2 are LGHNA and YSLEER. DNA of the CDR3: TGCGCCAGCAGCCAGGGGGACTATATGAGCTCCTACAATGAGCAGTTCTTC. This translates into CASSQGDYMSSYNEQFF.

V gene TRBV7-9 combines with J gene TRBJ1-2, with a possible D match to TRBD1 (6 bases). CDR1 is SEHNR, CDR2 FQNEAQ, per germline (reference sequence). V was trimmed by 5 bases and J by 8 bases, leaving 15 bases between them. The length of the CDR3 is 13 residues. The CDR3 sequence is CASSLSRGRGYTF. CDR3 bases: TGTGCCAGCAGCCTATCCAGGGGCAGGGGCTACACCTTC.

J is TRBJ2-1 and V is TRBV4-2; D perhaps matches TRBD1 (5 bases). The ends were cut back, 0 bases at V and 8 bases at J, with 11 bases in the middle. Germline CDR1 and CDR2: LGHNA and YNFKEQ. This CDR3 spans 14 amino acids. CDR3 bases: TGTGCCAGCAGCCAAGAGGAGCTAGGGGATGAGCAGTTCTTC. The encoded protein is CASSQEELGDEQFF.

This chain links TRBV5-1 with TRBJ2-7; 7 bases align to TRBD2. V was pared by 0 bases and J by 4 bases, with 7 bases of the junction left unmatched. Germline assignment: CDR1 SGHRS and CDR2 YFSETQ. There are 15 residues in the CDR3. The chain's CDR3 is CASSLGGRVSYEQYF. The CDR3 DNA reads TGCGCCAGCAGCTTGGGTGGGAGGGTTTCTTACGAGCAGTACTTC.

V and J are TRBV6-1 and TRBJ2-7; TRBD1 is a possible D gene (5 bases). CDR1 MNHNS and CDR2 SASEGT come from the germline V gene. V was trimmed by 4 bases and J by 0 bases, leaving 16 bases between them. The CDR3 has 16 residues. The CDR3: CASSVSKGFPSYEQYF. The DNA of the CDR3 is TGTGCCAGCAGTGTTTCTAAGGGGTTCCCCTCCTACGAGCAGTACTTC.

The chain is built from TRBV9 and TRBJ2-3, with a possible D match to TRBD2 (6 bases). The CDR3 has 15 residues. V dropped 5 bases and J dropped 2 bases, with 15 bases sitting between them. Germline V lookup: CDR1 SGDLS, CDR2 YYNGEE. The CDR3 here is CASRGGSGDTDTQYF. CDR3 bases: TGTGCCAGCAGGGGGGGTAGCGGAGACACAGATACGCAGTATTTT.

This chain joins TRBV14 and TRBJ1-1; D gene unclear. This CDR3 spans 14 amino acids. The V end was cut by 3 bases, the J end by 2 bases, with 10 bases between. Per the germline V gene, CDR1 is SGHDN and CDR2 is FVKESK. The CDR3 is CASSHIQPNTEAFF. For the CDR3, the DNA is TGTGCCAGCAGCCATATACAGCCTAACACTGAAGCTTTCTTT.

The V call is TRBV9, the J call TRBJ2-5; TRBD1 aligns across 9 bases. Germline V lookup: CDR1 SGDLS, CDR2 YYNGEE. The V segment lost 0 bases and the J segment 3 bases; nucleotides outside the gene matches: 6. The CDR3 loop spans 16 amino acids. The CDR3 protein is CASSVGAGTGKETQYF. Here the CDR3 DNA reads TGTGCCAGCAGCGTAGGGGCCGGGACAGGGAAAGAGACCCAGTACTTC.

This clone showed up just once. V usage is TRBV19 and J usage is TRBJ2-5, with TRBD1 identical over 10 bases. The CDR3 length is 15 residues. Per germline, CDR1 LNHDA and CDR2 SQIVND (reference sequence). Unmatched junction bases numbered 8, after V lost 5 bases and J lost 5 bases. CDR3 DNA sequence: TGTGCCAGTAGTGTCCGACAGGGGGCTGAGGAGACCCAGTACTTC. Encoded protein: CASSVRQGAEETQYF.

The CDR3 reads CASSLQDRGLYDEQYF. CDR3 coding DNA: TGTGCCAGCAGTTTACAGGACAGGGGGCTTTATGACGAGCAGTACTTC. The chain recombines TRBV28 with TRBJ2-7; 11 nucleotides align to TRBD1. Germline V gene sequence: CDR1 MDHEN, CDR2 SYDVKM. V lost 2 bases and J lost 5; bases outside the gene matches: 8. The length of the CDR3 is 16 residues.

The genes are TRBV7-8 and TRBJ2-7; 7 nucleotides align to TRBD2. The CDR3 covers 15 residues. Losses at the gene ends were 1 base for V and 2 bases for J; bases not matched to a gene: 5. CDR1 is SGHVS, CDR2 FQNEAQ, per germline. This chain's CDR3 is CASSLESSGPYEQYF. CDR3 sequence (DNA): TGTGCCAGCAGCTTAGAATCTAGCGGCCCCTACGAGCAGTACTTC.

The chain uses TRBV12-5 and TRBJ2-7, with TRBD1 identical over 11 bases. The CDR3 sequence is 17 residues long. Germline V gives CDR1 LGHNT, CDR2 FRNRAP. After removal of 0 bases from V and 2 bases from J, the junction contained 6 bases not matched to a gene. The CDR3 is CASGLVKGQGATYEQYF. The CDR3 region has the DNA TGTGCTAGTGGTTTGGTAAAAGGACAGGGGGCCACCTACGAGCAGTACTTC.

The rearrangement uses TRBV7-8 and TRBJ2-7; 8 nucleotides line up with TRBD1. Unmatched junction bases numbered 6, after V lost 5 bases and J lost 0 bases. Germline CDR1 reads SGHVS; CDR2 reads FQNEAQ. The CDR3 is 15 amino acids. The CDR3 region has the DNA TGTGCCAGCAGCACCGGGGACAGGAGCTCCTACGAGCAGTACTTC. This translates into CASSTGDRSSYEQYF.

V usage is TRBV7-9 and J usage is TRBJ2-6; TRBD2 matches at 9 bases. The CDR3 loop spans 18 amino acids. Unmatched junction bases numbered 10, after V lost 6 bases and J lost 1 base. Germline CDR1 and CDR2: SEHNR and FQNEAQ (reference sequence). The CDR3 spells CASRGGAGGRSGANVLTF. The CDR3 DNA reads as TGTGCCAGCAGGGGAGGAGCGGGAGGACGTTCTGGGGCCAACGTCCTGACTTTC.

The chain uses TRBV6-5 and TRBJ2-7; 8 nucleotides align to TRBD1. The germline gives CDR1 MNHEY, CDR2 SVGAGI. The CDR3 has 14 amino acids. V was clipped by 6 bases and J by 2 bases; unmatched bases: 6. The CDR3 here is CASSAGTGAYEQYF. In nucleotides, the CDR3 is TGTGCCAGCAGCGCTGGGACAGGTGCCTACGAGCAGTACTTC.

The rearrangement joins TRBV7-9 to TRBJ2-7; possibly TRBD1 for D (6 bases). The CDR3 sequence is 12 residues long. From germline, CDR1 is SEHNR and CDR2 FQNEAQ (reference sequence). With 11 bases removed from V and 5 bases from J, the gap between germline ends came to 16 bases. The CDR3 bases are TGTGCCGTAAACAGGGAAGCCCACGAGCAGTACTTC. Protein: CAVNREAHEQYF. Looking up the rest from reference TRBV7-9 and TRBJ2-7 gives the full variable domain: DTGVSQNPRHKITKRGQNVTFRCDPISEHNRLYWYRQTLGQGPEFLTYFQNEAQLEKSRLLSDRFSAERPKGSFSTLEIQRTEQGDSAMYLCAVNREAHEQYFGPGTRLTVT.

This clone was detected a few times. The CDR3 protein is CASSELDWLGEQYF. DNA of the CDR3: TGCGCCAGCAGTGAGCTGGACTGGCTGGGCGAGCAGTACTTC. V is TRBV10-2 and J is TRBJ2-7; possibly TRBD2 for D (5 bases). The CDR3 spans 14 residues. Germline assignment: CDR1 WSHSY and CDR2 SAAADI. V was cut by 2 bases and J by 6 bases, with 14 bases left in between.

V gene TRBV28 combines with J gene TRBJ2-7, with D tentatively TRBD1 (7 bases). The germline V gene encodes CDR1 MDHEN and CDR2 SYDVKM. V lost 2 bases and J 1 base, leaving 24 bases between the germline ends. The CDR3 totals 19 residues. CDR3 in DNA: TGTGCCAGCAGTTTAGAGATCGGGGGACAGAAAGCGTCTTCCTACGAGCAGTACTTC. Residues: CASSLEIGGQKASSYEQYF.